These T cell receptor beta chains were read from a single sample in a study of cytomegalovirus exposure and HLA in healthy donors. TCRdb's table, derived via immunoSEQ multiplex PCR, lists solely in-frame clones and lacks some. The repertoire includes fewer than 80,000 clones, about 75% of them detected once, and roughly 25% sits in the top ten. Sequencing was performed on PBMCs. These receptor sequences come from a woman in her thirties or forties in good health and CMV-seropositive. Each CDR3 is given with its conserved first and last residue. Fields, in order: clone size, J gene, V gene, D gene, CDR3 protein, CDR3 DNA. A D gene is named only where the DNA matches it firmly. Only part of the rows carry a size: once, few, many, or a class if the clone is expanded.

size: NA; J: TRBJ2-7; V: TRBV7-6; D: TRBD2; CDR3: CASSPREGGSRSYEQYF; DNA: TGTGCCAGCAGCCCCCGGGAGGGGGGGTCCCGCTCCTACGAGCAGTACTTC
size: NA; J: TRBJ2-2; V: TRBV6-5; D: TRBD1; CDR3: CASSYLTGLDTGELFF; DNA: TGTGCCAGCAGTTACTTGACAGGGCTGGACACCGGGGAGCTGTTTTTT
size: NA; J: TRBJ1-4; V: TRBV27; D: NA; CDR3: CASSLWGGYTTNEKLFF; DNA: TGTGCCAGCAGTTTATGGGGAGGGTACACAACTAATGAAAAACTGTTTTTT
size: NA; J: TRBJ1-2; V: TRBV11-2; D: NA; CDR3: CASSYDSAAIYTF; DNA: TGTGCCAGCAGCTATGACAGTGCTGCGATTTACACCTTC
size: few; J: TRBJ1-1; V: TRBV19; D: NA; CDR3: CASSQQQNTEAFF; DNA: TGTGCCAGTAGTCAACAGCAGAACACTGAAGCTTTCTTT
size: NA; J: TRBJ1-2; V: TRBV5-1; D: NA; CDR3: CASSLDARDYYGYTF; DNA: TGCGCCAGCAGCCTCGACGCAAGGGACTACTATGGCTACACCTTC
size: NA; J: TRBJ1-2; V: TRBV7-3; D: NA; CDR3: CASSLYHRDTNYGYTF; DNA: TGTGCCAGCAGCCTCTACCACAGGGATACTAACTATGGCTACACCTTC
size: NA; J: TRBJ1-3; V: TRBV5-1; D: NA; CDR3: CASSSGRGGNTIYF; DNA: TGCGCCAGCAGCTCCGGGCGGGGTGGAAACACCATATATTTT
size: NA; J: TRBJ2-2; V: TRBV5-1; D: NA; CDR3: CASGRQTNTGELFF; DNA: TGCGCCAGCGGACGACAGACGAACACCGGGGAGCTGTTTTTT
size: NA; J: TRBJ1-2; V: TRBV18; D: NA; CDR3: CASSPAEGMLYGYTF; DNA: TGTGCCAGCTCACCAGCGGAGGGGATGCTCTATGGCTACACCTTC
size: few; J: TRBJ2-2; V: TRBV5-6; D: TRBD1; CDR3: CASGLFRDRVPTGELFF; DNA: TGTGCCAGCGGACTTTTCCGGGACAGGGTTCCCACCGGGGAGCTGTTTTTT
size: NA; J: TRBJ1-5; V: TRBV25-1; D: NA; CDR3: CASSGVGNQPQHF; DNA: TGTGCCAGCAGCGGGGTAGGCAATCAGCCCCAGCATTTT
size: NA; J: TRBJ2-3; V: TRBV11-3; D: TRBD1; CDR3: CATSPGQFTDTQYF; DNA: TGTGCCACGAGCCCGGGACAGTTCACAGATACGCAGTATTTT
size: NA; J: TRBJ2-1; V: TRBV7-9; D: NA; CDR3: CSSSLDVGSSYNEQFF; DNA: TGTTCCAGCAGCTTAGATGTGGGGAGCTCCTACAATGAGCAGTTCTTC
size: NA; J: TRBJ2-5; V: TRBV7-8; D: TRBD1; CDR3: CASSLGQARPPLGETQYF; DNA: TGTGCCAGCAGCTTGGGACAGGCCCGTCCTCCTTTGGGAGAGACCCAGTACTTC
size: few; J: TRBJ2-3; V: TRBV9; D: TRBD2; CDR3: CASSAPRTSGGRDTQYF; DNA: TGTGCCAGCAGCGCCCCGCGGACTAGCGGGGGCAGAGATACGCAGTATTTT
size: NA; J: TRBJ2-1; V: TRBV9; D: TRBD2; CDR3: CASSVEAGGGIEQFF; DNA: TGTGCCAGCAGCGTAGAGGCGGGGGGGGGAATTGAGCAGTTCTTC
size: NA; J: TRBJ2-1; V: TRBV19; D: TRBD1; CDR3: CASSSSLGDRGYNEQFF; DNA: TGTGCCAGTAGTTCATCATTGGGGGACAGGGGCTACAATGAGCAGTTCTTC
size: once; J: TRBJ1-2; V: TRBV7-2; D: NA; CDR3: CASSLDRTVNYGYTF; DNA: TGTGCCAGCAGCTTAGACAGGACAGTTAACTATGGCTACACCTTC
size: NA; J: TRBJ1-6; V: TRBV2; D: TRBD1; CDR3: CASSVTGGAANSPLHF; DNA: TGTGCCAGCAGTGTAACAGGGGGCGCGGCGAATTCACCCCTCCACTTT
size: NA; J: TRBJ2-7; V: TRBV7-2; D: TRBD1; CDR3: CASTPMRQGYEQYF; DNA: TGTGCCAGCACCCCTATGAGACAGGGGTACGAGCAGTACTTC
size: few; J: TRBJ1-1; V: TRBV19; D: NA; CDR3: CASSIGLPNTEAFF; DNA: TGTGCCAGTAGTATTGGACTGCCGAACACTGAAGCTTTCTTT
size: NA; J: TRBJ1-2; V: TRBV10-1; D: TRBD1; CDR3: CASSPTGTGDYGYTF; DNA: TGCGCCAGCAGCCCCACCGGGACAGGAGACTATGGCTACACCTTC
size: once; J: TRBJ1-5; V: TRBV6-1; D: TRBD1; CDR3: CATTPGQGLNQPQHF; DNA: TGTGCCACCACGCCGGGACAGGGTTTAAATCAGCCCCAGCATTTT
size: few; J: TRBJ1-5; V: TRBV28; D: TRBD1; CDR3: CASSPGRGVPQHF; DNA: TGTGCCAGCAGTCCGGGCAGGGGGGTGCCCCAGCATTTT
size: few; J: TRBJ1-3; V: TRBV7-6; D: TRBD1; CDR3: CASSLEGGWSGNTIYF; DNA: TGTGCCAGCAGCTTAGAAGGGGGCTGGTCTGGAAACACCATATATTTT
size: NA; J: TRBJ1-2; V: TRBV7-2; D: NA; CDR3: CASSYGGNYGYTF; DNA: TGTGCCAGCAGCTATGGGGGGAACTATGGCTACACCTTC
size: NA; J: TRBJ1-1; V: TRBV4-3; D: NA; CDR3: CASSREVNTEAFF; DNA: TGCGCCAGCAGCCGGGAGGTGAACACTGAAGCTTTCTTT
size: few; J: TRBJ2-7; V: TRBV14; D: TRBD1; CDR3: CASSHDRGPYEQYF; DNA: TGTGCCAGCAGCCATGACAGGGGCCCCTACGAGCAGTACTTC
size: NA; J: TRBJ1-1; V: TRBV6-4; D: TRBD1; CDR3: CASSYQGGTEAFF; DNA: TGTGCCAGCAGTTACCAGGGGGGCACTGAAGCTTTCTTT
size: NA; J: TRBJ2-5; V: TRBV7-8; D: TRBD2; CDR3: CASSSPLGGEKETQYF; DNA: TGTGCCAGCAGCTCCCCCCTCGGGGGGGAAAAAGAGACCCAGTACTTC
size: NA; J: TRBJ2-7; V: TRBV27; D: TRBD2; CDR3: CASSPLGGSSEQYF; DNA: TGTGCCAGCAGTCCCTTGGGGGGGTCGTCCGAGCAGTACTTC
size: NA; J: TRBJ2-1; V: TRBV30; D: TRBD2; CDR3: CAWSKGLAGYNEQFF; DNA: TGTGCCTGGAGTAAAGGACTAGCGGGGTACAATGAGCAGTTCTTC
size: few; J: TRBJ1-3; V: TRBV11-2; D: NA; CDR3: CASNWGNSGNTIYF; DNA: TGTGCCAGCAATTGGGGCAATTCTGGAAACACCATATATTTT
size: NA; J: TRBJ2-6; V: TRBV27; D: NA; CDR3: CASSFLPPRDSAYGANVLTF; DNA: TGTGCCAGCAGCTTCCTACCCCCTCGGGACTCCGCTTACGGGGCCAACGTCCTGACTTTC
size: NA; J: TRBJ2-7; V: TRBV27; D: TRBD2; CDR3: CASSLSRGAYEQYF; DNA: TGTGCCAGCAGTTTATCCCGGGGGGCCTACGAGCAGTACTTC
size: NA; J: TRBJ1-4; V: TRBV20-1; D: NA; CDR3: CSGGGGEKLFF; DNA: TGCAGTGGCGGGGGCGGTGAAAAACTGTTTTTT
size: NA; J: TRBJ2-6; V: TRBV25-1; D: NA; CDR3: CASSRGSGANVLTF; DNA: TGTGCCAGCAGTCGGGGCTCTGGGGCCAACGTCCTGACTTTC
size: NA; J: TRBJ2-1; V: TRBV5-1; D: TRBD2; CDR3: CASRASGGAREQFF; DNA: TGCGCCAGCAGAGCTAGCGGGGGGGCGAGGGAGCAGTTCTTC
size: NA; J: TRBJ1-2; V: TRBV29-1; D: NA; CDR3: CSVEAPYGYTF; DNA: TGCAGCGTTGAAGCCCCTTATGGCTACACCTTC
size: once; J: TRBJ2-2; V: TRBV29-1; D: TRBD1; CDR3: CSVEGLGQGTGELFF; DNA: TGCAGCGTTGAAGGGTTGGGACAGGGGACCGGGGAGCTGTTTTTT
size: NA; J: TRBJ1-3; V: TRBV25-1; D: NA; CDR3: CASNGGRGNTIYF; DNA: TGTGCCAGCAACGGGGGACGGGGAAACACCATATATTTT
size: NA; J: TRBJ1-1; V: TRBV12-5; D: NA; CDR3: CASALSWNTEAFF; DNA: TGTGCTAGTGCTTTGAGCTGGAACACTGAAGCTTTCTTT